This T cell receptor (beta chain) was captured by sequencing in a study of T cell responses to AZD1222 COVID-19 vaccine. Study-wide points: It was only a handful of AZD1222 recipients who were seropositive at baseline. Reports indicate that nearly half of spike-specific TCRs are directed at unmutated variant regions. Repertoire sampling happened only post peak T cell response.

Assay: immunoSEQ multiplex PCR; the TCRdb copy retains only in-frame clones and omits some. The profile covers approximately 110,000 clones, with about 90% appearing a single time and about 4.3% taken by the ten largest. CDR3 length: 13 amino acids. The V end was cut by 4 bases, the J end by 6 bases, with 12 bases between. The germline gives CDR1 GTSNPN, CDR2 SVGIG (reference sequence). Comments on this clone: Its specificity is not known.

V is TRBV30 and J is TRBJ2-2, with D possibly called TRBD1 or TRBD2 (5 bases each). The starting material was peripheral blood, obtained on day 0 of AZD1222 vaccination. The source is an adult in good health. The CDR3 DNA is TGTGCCTGGAAGGCAGGGAGCGCCGGGGAGCTGTTTTTT. Translated: CAWKAGSAGELFF. Based on the CDR3 plus reference TRBV30 and TRBJ2-2, the full variable domain is SQTIHQWPATLVQPVGSPLSLECTVEGTSNPNLYWYRQAAGRGLQLLFYSVGIGQISSEVPQNLSASRPQDRQFILSSKKLLLSDSGFYLCAWKAGSAGELFFGEGSRLTVL.